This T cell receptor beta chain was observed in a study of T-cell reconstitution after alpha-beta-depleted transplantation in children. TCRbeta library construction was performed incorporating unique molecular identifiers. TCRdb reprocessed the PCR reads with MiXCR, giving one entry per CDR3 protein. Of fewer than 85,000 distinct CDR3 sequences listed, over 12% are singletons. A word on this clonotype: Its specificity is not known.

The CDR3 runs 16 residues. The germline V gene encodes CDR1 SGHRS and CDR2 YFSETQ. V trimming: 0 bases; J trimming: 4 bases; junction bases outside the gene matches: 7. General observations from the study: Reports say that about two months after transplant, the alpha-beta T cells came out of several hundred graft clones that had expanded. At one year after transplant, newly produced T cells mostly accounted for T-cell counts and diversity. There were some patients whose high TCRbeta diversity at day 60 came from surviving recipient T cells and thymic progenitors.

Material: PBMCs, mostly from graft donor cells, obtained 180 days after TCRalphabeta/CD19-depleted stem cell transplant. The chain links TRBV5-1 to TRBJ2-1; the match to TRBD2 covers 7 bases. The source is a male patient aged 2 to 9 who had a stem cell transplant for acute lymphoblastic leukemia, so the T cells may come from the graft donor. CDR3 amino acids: CASSLAGGTIYNEQFF. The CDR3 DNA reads TGCGCCAGCAGCTTGGCCGGGGGGACTATTTACAATGAGCAGTTCTTC.